The 2 T cell receptor beta chains below come from one sample, sequenced in a study of blood T cell repertoires in COVID-19. This table comes from immunoSEQ multiplex PCR, and its TCRdb copy is limited to in-frame clones, with some not included. The table lists about 210,000 clones, around nine tenths of them singletons. Sequencing was performed on peripheral blood. These receptors came from a man younger than 35 with active or convalescent COVID-19.

The chain recombines TRBV28 with TRBJ2-1; TRBD2 is a possible D gene (7 bases). This CDR3 comprises 14 residues. Germline CDR1 and CDR2: MDHEN and SYDVKM. Trimming cost V 7 bases and J 3 bases, with 13 bases left between them. CDR3 region: CASTGGPLYNEQFF. In DNA, the CDR3 is TGTGCCAGCACCGGGGGGCCTCTCTACAATGAGCAGTTCTTC. Based on the CDR3 plus reference TRBV28 and TRBJ2-1, the full variable domain is DVKVTQSSRYLVKRTGEKVFLECVQDMDHENMFWYRQDPGLGLRLIYFSYDVKMKEKGDIPEGYSVSREKKERFSLILESASTNQTSMYLCASTGGPLYNEQFFGPGTRLTVL.

This rearrangement joins TRBV6-5 to TRBJ2-7, with 10 bases matching TRBD1. Germline V gene lookup returns CDR1 MNHEY and CDR2 SVGAGI. The CDR3 extends over 14 amino acids. Trimming cost V 6 bases and J 4 bases; bases outside gene matches: 6. In DNA form, the CDR3 reads TGTGCCAGCAGCCGGACAGGGGGTTGGTACGAGCAGTACTTC. Its protein is CASSRTGGWYEQYF.